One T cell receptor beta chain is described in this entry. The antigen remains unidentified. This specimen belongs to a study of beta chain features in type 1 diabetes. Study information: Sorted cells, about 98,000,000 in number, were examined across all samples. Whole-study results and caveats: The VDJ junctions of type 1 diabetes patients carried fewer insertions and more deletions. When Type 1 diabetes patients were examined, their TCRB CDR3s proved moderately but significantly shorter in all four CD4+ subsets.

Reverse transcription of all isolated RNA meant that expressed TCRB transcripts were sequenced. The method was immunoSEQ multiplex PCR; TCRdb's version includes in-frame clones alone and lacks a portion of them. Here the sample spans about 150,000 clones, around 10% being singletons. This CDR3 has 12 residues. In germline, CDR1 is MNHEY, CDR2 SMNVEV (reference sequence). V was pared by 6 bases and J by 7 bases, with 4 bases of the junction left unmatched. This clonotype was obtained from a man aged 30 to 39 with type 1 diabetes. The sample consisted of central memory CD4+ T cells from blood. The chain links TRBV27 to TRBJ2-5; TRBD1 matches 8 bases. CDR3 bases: TGTGCCAGCAGGGTACAGGGGGGGACCCAGTACTTC. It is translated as CASRVQGGTQYF.